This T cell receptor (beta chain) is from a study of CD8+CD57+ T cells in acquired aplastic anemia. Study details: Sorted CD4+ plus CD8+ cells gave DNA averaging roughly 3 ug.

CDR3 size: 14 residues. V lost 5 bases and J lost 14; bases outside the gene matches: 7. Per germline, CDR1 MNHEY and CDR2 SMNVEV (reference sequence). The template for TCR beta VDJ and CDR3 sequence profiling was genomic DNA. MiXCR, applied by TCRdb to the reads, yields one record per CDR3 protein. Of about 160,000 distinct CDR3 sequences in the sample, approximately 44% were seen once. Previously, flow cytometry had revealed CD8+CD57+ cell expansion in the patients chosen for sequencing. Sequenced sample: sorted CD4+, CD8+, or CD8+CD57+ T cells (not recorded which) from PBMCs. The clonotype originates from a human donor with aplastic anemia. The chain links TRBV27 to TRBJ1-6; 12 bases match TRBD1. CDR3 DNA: TGTGCCAGCAGTAAGGGACAGGGGGCCGGGTCCCTCCACTTT. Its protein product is CASSKGQGAGSLHF.